These 22 T cell receptor beta chains were sequenced from one sample in a study of molecular identifiers for immune sequencing clone quantification (dated 2018 in TCRdb). Receptors were amplified or captured by PCR. TCRdb lists the instrument as Illumina HiSeq 4000. The public reads were reanalyzed by TCRdb: fastp trimming at Q25, MiXCR alignment, in-frame beta chains only. Each CDR3 protein appears once, grouped with its most common genes and DNA. The table for this sample lists around 470,000 distinct CDR3 sequences; about a fifth of them were counted only once. Together, the top ten hold about 0.8% of the sample. The sequenced sample was naive CD8+ T cells from blood, with Jurkat cell RNA spiked in. The cell subset or site label, read with the paper, signifies: FACS-sorted CD8+CD4-CCR7+CD45RA+ naive T cells. The receptors stem from a human donor in good health. Some libraries in this study had Jurkat cell RNA spiked in.

This clonotype was counted at least ten times. The chain uses TRBV27 and TRBJ2-7, with 7 positions matching TRBD1. CDR3 length: 12 amino acids. CDR1 is MNHEY and CDR2 is SMNVEV in the germline V gene (reference sequence). Germline trimming cut 6 bases from V and 6 bases from J; bases unmatched to any gene: 5. The CDR3 DNA is TGTGCCAGCAGCCCCGGGACAGTCGAGCAGTACTTC. Translation: CASSPGTVEQYF.

Of note for this clonotype: At one end, the junction sequence differs from germline, possibly due to a read error. V and J are TRBV7-9 and TRBJ2-3, with D tentatively TRBD2 (6 bases). This CDR3 is 14 amino acids long. Germline-derived CDR1 and CDR2 are SEHNR and FQNEAQ (reference sequence). This chain's CDR3 is CASSSGLAPDTQCF. CDR3 in DNA: TGTGCCAGCAGCTCAGGTCTAGCGCCAGATACGCAGTGTTTT.

Ten or more counts support this clonotype. The chain combines TRBV6-5 with TRBJ1-2; no reliable D call. The V end lost 2 bases, the J end lost 7 bases, and 11 bases lay between the germline ends. CDR1 and CDR2 from the germline V gene are MNHEY and SVGAGI. The CDR3 extends over 13 amino acids. CDR3 in DNA: TGTGCCAGCAGTTACAACAGTCTTTTTGGCTACACCTTC. This translates into CASSYNSLFGYTF.

This clonotype was found many times. This chain links TRBV7-9 with TRBJ1-1, with 12 positions matching TRBD1. CDR1 is SEHNR, CDR2 FQNEAQ, per germline (reference sequence). The junction had 1 base not matched to a gene; V was cut back by 4 bases and J by 4 bases. The CDR3 is 14 amino acids. CDR3 in amino acids: CASSSGQGATEAFF. The CDR3 region has the DNA TGTGCCAGCAGCTCGGGACAGGGGGCCACTGAAGCTTTCTTT.

This clonotype was detected ten times or more. The chain links TRBV30 to TRBJ2-1, with D possibly matching TRBD2 (6 bases). V lost 5 bases, J lost 5 bases, and 10 bases lay in between. Looked up from germline, CDR1 is GTSNPN and CDR2 is SVGIG (reference sequence). This CDR3 has 12 residues. The CDR3 sequence: CAWGTSHNEQFF. The CDR3, as DNA: TGTGCCTGGGGGACTTCCCACAATGAGCAGTTCTTC.

This clonotype occurred many times. The J gene is TRBJ2-6, the V gene TRBV7-9; perhaps D is TRBD1 or TRBD2 (5 bases each). This CDR3 is built from 17 residues. CDR1 SEHNR and CDR2 FQNEAQ come from the germline V gene (reference sequence). V lost 5 bases and J lost 0, with 14 bases in between. This CDR3 reads CASSNRDVSSGANVLTF. The DNA for the CDR3 is TGTGCCAGCAGCAACCGGGACGTCAGCTCTGGGGCCAACGTCCTGACTTTC. The whole variable domain, remainder taken from reference TRBV7-9 and TRBJ2-6, is DTGVSQNPRHKITKRGQNVTFRCDPISEHNRLYWYRQTLGQGPEFLTYFQNEAQLEKSRLLSDRFSAERPKGSFSTLEIQRTEQGDSAMYLCASSNRDVSSGANVLTFGAGSRLTVL.

This clonotype was detected only a few times. The chain employs TRBV29-1 and TRBJ2-7, with 7 bases aligning to TRBD1. Per the germline V gene, CDR1 is SQVTM and CDR2 is ANQGSEA. The CDR3 contains 14 residues. The V segment lost 4 bases and the J segment 3 bases; nucleotides outside the gene matches: 9. The CDR3, as DNA: TGCAGCGTTGTTTGGGACAGCTATAGCTACGAGCAGTACTTC. Translation: CSVVWDSYSYEQYF.

This clonotype was recorded a few times. The rearrangement uses TRBV28 and TRBJ2-1; possible D gene TRBD1, 5 bases. The CDR3 totals 15 residues. Germline V lookup: CDR1 MDHEN, CDR2 SYDVKM. Trimming took 7 bases from V and 7 from J, leaving 20 bases between them. The CDR3 here is CASTQLMQGKNEQFF. CDR3 in DNA: TGTGCCAGCACCCAGTTGATGCAGGGAAAAAATGAGCAGTTCTTC.

With respect to this clonotype: A much larger clone sits a single nucleotide away, making a read error possible. The CDR3 reads CASSFAIAGTEVEKLFF. The CDR3 DNA follows: TGTGCCAGCAGCTTCGCGATAGCCGGGACAGAAGTCGAAAAACTGTTTTTT. The chain has TRBV7-9 and TRBJ1-4; the match to TRBD1 covers 7 bases. V dropped 3 bases and J dropped 8; count of bases not matched to a gene: 15. This CDR3 has 17 amino acids. Germline V lookup: CDR1 SEHNR, CDR2 FQNEAQ (reference sequence).

The CDR3 loop is CASRAWGEGTEAFF. CDR3 sequence (DNA): TGTGCCAGCAGAGCCTGGGGGGAGGGCACTGAAGCTTTCTTT. The chain carries TRBV27 and TRBJ1-1; TRBD1 might be the D (5 bases). Trimming left V 6 bases short and J 4 bases short, with 15 bases between. This CDR3 is 14 amino acids long. Germline V gene data show CDR1 as MNHEY and CDR2 as SMNVEV (reference sequence).

This clonotype has just one count. A much larger clonotype is one base distant, so this may be a read error. The chain carries TRBV27 and TRBJ2-7; the D gene is possibly TRBD2 (6 bases). The CDR3 consists of 12 residues. CDR1 MNHEY and CDR2 SMNVEV come from the germline V gene (reference sequence). The CDR3 region is CASNLLAGEQYF. The CDR3 DNA follows: TGTGCCAGCAATTTACTAGCCGGGGAGCAGTACTTC.

This chain links TRBV19 with TRBJ2-1; 8 nucleotides match TRBD2. Germline V gives CDR1 LNHDA, CDR2 SQIVND (reference sequence). V was pared by 4 bases and J by 0 bases, with 5 bases of the junction left unmatched. This CDR3 region has 16 residues. CDR3 in DNA: TGTGCCAGTAGTACTAGCGGGCCAAGCTCCTACAATGAGCAGTTCTTC. Its translation: CASSTSGPSSYNEQFF.

Of note for this clonotype: An end of the junction differs from the germline gene, which may be a read error. The chain carries TRBV19 and TRBJ2-7; no reliable D call. This CDR3 is built from 12 residues. Germline CDR1 and CDR2: LNHDA and SQIVND (reference sequence). This chain's CDR3 is CASSIAAGRLHF. The CDR3 coding sequence is TGTGCCAGTAGTATAGCCGCCGGGCGGTTGCACTTC.

This clonotype was recorded many times. The chain has TRBV30 and TRBJ2-3; D is undetermined. The ends were cut back, 0 bases at V and 1 base at J, with 5 bases in the middle. Looked up from germline, CDR1 is GTSNPN and CDR2 is SVGIG (reference sequence). This CDR3 spans 13 amino acids. CDR3 DNA sequence: TGTGCCTGGAGTGTACTCCGCACAGATACGCAGTATTTT. As protein: CAWSVLRTDTQYF. Together with reference TRBV30 and TRBJ2-3, the CDR3 gives the full variable domain: SQTIHQWPATLVQPVGSPLSLECTVEGTSNPNLYWYRQAAGRGLQLLFYSVGIGQISSEVPQNLSASRPQDRQFILSSKKLLLSDSGFYLCAWSVLRTDTQYFGPGTRLTVL.

In its sample, this clonotype was seen a few times. V and J are TRBV28 and TRBJ2-7; a possible D gene is TRBD1 (6 bases). V shed 2 bases and J shed 3 bases, with 11 bases lying between them. The length of the CDR3 is 14 residues. Germline V gives CDR1 MDHEN, CDR2 SYDVKM. The CDR3 region has the DNA TGTGCCAGCAGTTTAACAGGGAATATCTACGAGCAGTACTTC. It codes for CASSLTGNIYEQYF.

Ten or more counts support this clonotype. The gene calls are TRBV29-1 and TRBJ2-7; D possibly corresponds to TRBD2 (5 bases). Germline-derived CDR1 and CDR2 are SQVTM and ANQGSEA. Trimming took 3 bases from V and 4 from J, leaving 13 bases between them. The CDR3 loop spans 13 amino acids. The DNA of the CDR3 is TGCAGCGTTGAGGTCGGGGTCTTGTACGAGCAGTACTTC. Protein sequence: CSVEVGVLYEQYF.

CDR3 DNA sequence: TGTGCCAGCAGCCAAGAAGGGAATAGCACAGATACGCAGTATTTT. Its translation: CASSQEGNSTDTQYF. This chain links TRBV4-2 with TRBJ2-3; no definite D call. The CDR3 is 15 amino acids. With 0 bases removed from V and 0 bases from J, the gap between germline ends came to 7 bases. Germline V gene sequence: CDR1 LGHNA, CDR2 YNFKEQ.

CDR3 nucleotides: TGTGCCAGTAGTATAGTAGGGGTGACTAGTTCTGAGCAGTTCTTC. It yields the protein CASSIVGVTSSEQFF. The V call is TRBV19, the J call TRBJ2-1, with D perhaps TRBD2 (6 bases). With 1 base removed from V and 9 bases from J, the gap between germline ends came to 16 bases. The CDR3 runs 15 residues. In germline, CDR1 is LNHDA, CDR2 SQIVND (reference sequence). Complete variable domain (other parts from reference TRBV19 and TRBJ2-1): DGGITQSPKYLFRKEGQNVTLSCEQNLNHDAMYWYRQDPGQGLRLIYYSQIVNDFQKGDIAEGYSVSREKKESFPLTVTSAQKNPTAFYLCASSIVGVTSSEQFFGPGTRLTVL.

This clonotype has at least ten counts. The genes are TRBV7-6 and TRBJ1-4, with a weak D call TRBD1 (5 bases). The V and J ends lost 6 bases and 6 bases respectively, with 17 bases between them. This CDR3 has 15 residues. Germline-derived CDR1 and CDR2 are SGHVS and FNYEAQ. The CDR3 protein is CASSLESGRDEKLFF. The CDR3 nucleotides are TGTGCCAGCAGTCTAGAATCAGGGCGGGATGAAAAACTGTTTTTT. Together with reference TRBV7-6 and TRBJ1-4, the CDR3 gives the full variable domain: GAGVSQSPRYKVTKRGQDVALRCDPISGHVSLYWYRQALGQGPEFLTYFNYEAQQDKSGLPNDRFSAERPEGSISTLTIQRTEQRDSAMYRCASSLESGRDEKLFFGSGTQLSVL.

This clonotype was counted many times. The V call is TRBV20-1, the J call TRBJ2-7; 11 positions agree with TRBD2. CDR3 size: 14 residues. Unmatched junction bases numbered 6, after V lost 1 base and J lost 7 bases. Germline V lookup: CDR1 DFQATT, CDR2 SNEGSKA (reference sequence). The CDR3 DNA follows: TGCAGTGCTAGAGGACTAGCGGGATATGGGGAGCAGTACTTC. It yields the protein CSARGLAGYGEQYF.

V is TRBV12-3 or TRBV12-4 and J is TRBJ2-2, with D possibly matching TRBD1 (5 bases). CDR3 length: 15 residues. Trimming stripped 6 bases from V and 6 bases from J, with 17 bases between. The CDR3 reads CASSPVARGSGELFF. The CDR3 DNA follows: TGTGCCAGCAGCCCGGTGGCTAGGGGTTCCGGGGAGCTGTTTTTT.

This clonotype was counted between two and nine times. J is TRBJ2-3 and V is TRBV7-6; D is possibly TRBD2 (6 bases). CDR3 length: 18 residues. Trimming removed 4 bases at V and 4 bases at J, with 24 bases between. CDR1 is SGHVS, CDR2 FNYEAQ, per germline. The CDR3 loop reads CASSSYPTRHDGADTQYF. As DNA, the CDR3 is TGTGCCAGCAGCTCTTACCCGACTAGGCATGATGGCGCAGATACGCAGTATTTT.